Ten or more counts support the clone carrying this T cell receptor (beta chain). Its matching antigen is unknown. This record belongs to a study of CD8 T cells in ankylosing spondylitis. Overall study findings and caveats: Reports say disease-linked clones showed up significantly more in matched ankylosing spondylitis synovial fluid. Existing reports had already noted some motif variants in reactive arthritis synovial fluid and blood. As for the disease-linked clones, they showed a CD8+ phenotype and occurred at relatively low frequencies in peripheral blood.

TCRdb re-called the 5' RACE reads with MiXCR, one entry per CDR3 protein. Counted here are 200,000 to 300,000 distinct CDR3 sequences, 7.5% to 9% occurring once; the ten biggest clones make up 6.8%. The CDR3 is made up of 13 amino acids. V shed 7 bases and J shed 1 base, with 10 bases lying between them. Germline CDR1 and CDR2: ENHRY and SYGVKD. The chain joins TRBV10-3 to TRBJ1-1; D uncertain. The sequence derives from a male donor with ankylosing spondylitis or in good health (not recorded which). The material sequenced was blood, either unsorted or a sorted T cell fraction (not recorded which). For the CDR3, the DNA is TGTGCCATCATTTCCAGCCCGAACACTGAAGCTTTCTTT. Translated: CAIISSPNTEAFF.